The clone carrying this TCR beta chain showed up many times. The sample comes from a study of T cells in Graves' hyperthyroidism and ophthalmopathy. Fresh peripheral blood, under 11 ml, yielded the PBMCs. RNA transcripts provided the source from which TCR beta CDR3 regions were amplified. HTBI primers were employed in a first-round RT-PCR of the TCR CDR3. One entry per CDR3 protein results from TCRdb running MiXCR on the multiplex PCR reads. The sample lists about 200,000 distinct CDR3 sequences; about a sixth were seen once. CDR1 and CDR2 from the germline V gene are LGHNT and FRNRAP. The CDR3 sequence is 17 residues long. Germline trimming cut 1 base from V and 2 bases from J; bases unmatched to any gene: 6.

The source is a middle-aged man with Graves' hyperthyroidism. The sample taken for sequencing was blood. The chain carries TRBV12-5 and TRBJ1-5; TRBD1 matches 9 bases. CDR3 DNA sequence: TGTGCTAGTGGTTTGGGACAGGGGGACATGGGCAATCAGCCCCAGCATTTT. It encodes CASGLGQGDMGNQPQHF. The variable domain in full, with the rest retrieved from reference TRBV12-5 and TRBJ1-5, is DARVTQTPRHKVTEMGQEVTMRCQPILGHNTVFWYRQTMMQGLELLAYFRNRAPLDDSGMPKDRFSAEMPDATLATLKIQPSEPRDSAVYFCASGLGQGDMGNQPQHFGDGTRLSIL.